The present T cell receptor beta chain was sequenced within a study of blood T cell repertoires in COVID-19. For the study at large: COVID-19 samples, acute and convalescent, were from the United States, Italy and Spain.

The CDR3 length is 13 residues. Per germline, CDR1 SNHLY and CDR2 FYNNEI. V was shortened by 3 bases and J by 8 bases, with 13 bases between the two germline ends. Repertoires were generated with immunoSEQ multiplex PCR, while TCRdb's copy carries only in-frame clones and drops some. The top ten hold about 5.1% of the sample, which has 70,000 or so clones, about nine tenths seen once. The receptor comes from a young woman with acute or convalescent COVID-19. This chain links TRBV2 with TRBJ1-2; D is uncertain. Sequencing was carried out using peripheral blood. CDR3 bases: TGTGCCAGCAGTGACCCTACAGTAGACGGCTACACCTTC. Its translation is CASSDPTVDGYTF.